This entry concerns a single T cell receptor (beta chain). The data are from a study of shared clonotypes between healthy human individuals. Across the study: Donors had three CD4 naive, three CD4 memory, two CD8 naive and one CD8 memory plate apiece.

Nashville, Tennessee was home to all donors, who were Caucasian adults. CD45RA+ naive and CD45RA-negative memory subsets were separated from CD4+ cells. TCRdb's copy holds only in-frame clones and misses some; the assay was immunoSEQ multiplex PCR. The sample contains approximately 2,000,000 clones, about nine tenths of which appear only once. Between the trimmed V and J ends, which lost 6 bases and 6 bases, there was a span of 18 bases. Germline V gene lookup returns CDR1 MNHEY and CDR2 SVGAGI. There are 14 residues in the CDR3. This TCR derives from a man younger than 35 in good health. Some clones in this sample may be carry-over from other donors' samples. Sequences were obtained from naive CD4+ T cells from PBMCs. Specified subset: CD45RA+ positively selected. This chain uses TRBV6-5 with TRBJ2-7; D unclear. DNA for the CDR3: TGTGCCAGCAGCAAATCCGCTCCGGAGCCCGAGCAGTACTTC. This translates into CASSKSAPEPEQYF.